The clone carrying this TCR beta chain occurred many times. Its cognate antigen is unknown. Time point in this sample: patch test 1, 2 weeks after DPC sensitization. The treatment denotes: therapeutic diphenylcyclopropenone sensitization with weekly scalp DPC. Unfractionated whole blood was the source from which total RNA was extracted. This sample was taken from a study of human T cells and chemical hapten exposure. Study-wide context: Cases of alopecia areata, totalis or universalis occurred in a predominantly female patient group. Broader study findings: Having alopecia, donors may respond immunologically unlike healthy people.

TCRdb reanalysed the RACE reads using MiXCR and keeps one entry per CDR3 protein. The table includes about 41,000 distinct CDR3 sequences, more than 3% detected once. The CDR3 runs to 15 residues. V lost 3 bases, J lost 4 bases, and 14 bases lay in between. Germline lookup yields CDR1 SEHNR and CDR2 FQNEAQ (reference sequence). Sequencing used whole blood, obtained in connection with sensitization to the hapten diphenylcyclopropenone (DPC). The chain employs TRBV7-9 and TRBJ2-3; D call uncertain. This sequence was found in a man in his forties or fifties with alopecia areata. Some clones in this sample may be carry-over from other donors' samples. Here the CDR3 reads CASSLGRVLADTQYF. The CDR3 DNA follows: TGTGCCAGCAGCTTGGGCCGGGTTCTGGCAGATACGCAGTATTTT.